Below, 27 T cell receptor beta chains from the same sample are listed, as sequenced in a study of T cells in Graves' hyperthyroidism and ophthalmopathy. Amplification targeted TCR beta CDR3 regions from RNA transcripts. Carried out on the TCR CDR3, a first-round RT-PCR used the HTBI primer set. TCRdb re-called the multiplex PCR reads with MiXCR, one entry per CDR3 protein. The sample includes about half a million distinct CDR3 sequences, 20% of them seen just once. The sequencing sample was made of blood. The source is a young man with Graves' hyperthyroidism.

This clonotype was picked up many times. The chain has TRBV7-6 and TRBJ2-2; D remains ambiguous. The CDR3 totals 13 residues. Per germline, CDR1 SGHVS and CDR2 FNYEAQ. The germline V and J ends were trimmed by 5 bases and 8 bases, with 12 bases remaining between them. CDR3 nucleotides: TGTGCCAGCAGCCCAATGGGTGGAGGGGAGCTGTTTTTT. This translates into CASSPMGGGELFF. The entire variable domain, with the rest obtained from reference TRBV7-6 and TRBJ2-2, is as follows: GAGVSQSPRYKVTKRGQDVALRCDPISGHVSLYWYRQALGQGPEFLTYFNYEAQQDKSGLPNDRFSAERPEGSISTLTIQRTEQRDSAMYRCASSPMGGGELFFGEGSRLTVL.

This clonotype was recorded many times. This sequence joins TRBV20-1 and TRBJ1-2; D unresolved. The germline V and J ends were trimmed by 0 bases and 8 bases, with 13 bases remaining between them. The CDR3 is 13 amino acids. CDR1 is DFQATT, CDR2 SNEGSKA, per germline (reference sequence). The CDR3 is CSARDEVRGGYTF. DNA for the CDR3: TGCAGTGCTAGAGATGAGGTTAGAGGCGGCTACACCTTC.

This clonotype was seen at least ten times. This chain joins TRBV20-1 and TRBJ2-2; D not resolved. The CDR3 is made up of 15 amino acids. Germline lookup yields CDR1 DFQATT and CDR2 SNEGSKA (reference sequence). Trimming took off 0 bases at V and 5 bases at J, with 13 bases between the two ends. CDR3 sequence: CSAREGSIVTGELFF. CDR3 coding DNA: TGCAGTGCTAGAGAGGGCTCGATTGTTACCGGGGAGCTGTTTTTT.

This clonotype was observed at least ten times. The V call is TRBV11-2, the J call TRBJ2-5; D is unresolved. Germline V CDR1 and CDR2: SGHAT, FQNNGV. V lost 0 bases, J lost 1 base, and 18 bases lay in between. The CDR3 extends over 18 amino acids. In nucleotides, the CDR3 is TGTGCCAGCAGCTTAGAGGATAGGCGGCAGCTCGGCCAAGAGACCCAGTACTTC. This translates into CASSLEDRRQLGQETQYF.

This clonotype was detected many times. V is TRBV6-5 and J is TRBJ2-5; D remains ambiguous. In germline, CDR1 is MNHEY, CDR2 SVGAGI. The CDR3 contains 14 residues. Trimming removed 0 bases at V and 5 bases at J, with 10 bases between. CDR3: CASSYSMHAETQYF. The CDR3 DNA sequence: TGTGCCAGCAGTTACTCGATGCATGCCGAGACCCAGTACTTC.

This clonotype showed up just a few times. The chain carries TRBV27 and TRBJ2-3, with D possibly TRBD2 on 7 matching bases. Per the germline V gene, CDR1 is MNHEY and CDR2 is SMNVEV (reference sequence). With 7 bases removed from V and 4 bases from J, the gap between germline ends came to 15 bases. CDR3 length: 14 amino acids. The CDR3 spells CASTAPGGPDTQYF. CDR3 DNA sequence: TGTGCCAGCACCGCCCCGGGGGGCCCAGATACGCAGTATTTT.

The V call is TRBV28, the J call TRBJ2-7; D call uncertain. V lost 7 bases and J 3 bases, leaving 7 bases between the germline ends. The CDR3 has 11 residues. The germline V gene encodes CDR1 MDHEN and CDR2 SYDVKM. The CDR3 here is CASTNYYEQYF. The CDR3 DNA reads TGTGCCAGCACCAACTACTACGAGCAGTACTTC. Complete variable domain (other parts from reference TRBV28 and TRBJ2-7): DVKVTQSSRYLVKRTGEKVFLECVQDMDHENMFWYRQDPGLGLRLIYFSYDVKMKEKGDIPEGYSVSREKKERFSLILESASTNQTSMYLCASTNYYEQYFGPGTRLTVT.

This chain links TRBV13 with TRBJ2-7; 9 bases fit TRBD1. The trim removed 3 bases at V and 1 base at J, leaving 7 bases unmatched. Germline lookup yields CDR1 PRHDT and CDR2 FYEKMQ (reference sequence). The CDR3 loop spans 16 amino acids. The CDR3 loop is CASSFGQGRASYEQYF. The CDR3 bases are TGTGCCAGCAGCTTCGGACAGGGGCGCGCGTCCTACGAGCAGTACTTC.

The V and J genes are TRBV27 and TRBJ2-7; D may be TRBD1 (6 bases). V gave up 2 bases and J gave up 6 bases, with 14 bases separating them. The germline gives CDR1 MNHEY, CDR2 SMNVEV (reference sequence). The CDR3 runs 14 residues. The CDR3 sequence is CASSLSRGYGEQYF. In nucleotides, the CDR3 is TGTGCCAGCAGTTTAAGCAGGGGTTACGGCGAGCAGTACTTC.

With regard to this clonotype: This could be a read error, since a much larger clone is one nucleotide away. Without the conserved terminal phenylalanine or tryptophan, this CDR3 likely stems from a read error. The V and J genes are TRBV7-8 and TRBJ2-6; no firm D call. The CDR3 has 15 amino acids. V shed 5 bases and J shed 2 bases, with 10 bases lying between them. Germline V gene sequence: CDR1 SGHVS, CDR2 FQNEAQ. Here the CDR3 reads CASSGPMTGANVLTV. CDR3 bases: TGTGCCAGCAGCGGGCCGATGACTGGGGCCAACGTCCTGACTGTC.

A word on this clonotype: A much larger clone differs from this one at a single base, so this may be a read error. It is likely a read error, because the conserved phenylalanine at the end of the CDR3 is missing. The gene calls are TRBV19 and TRBJ1-1, with D possibly TRBD1 on 5 matching bases. The CDR3 runs 15 residues. Deletions cut 5 bases from V and 4 bases from J, with 17 bases between. Germline V gene lookup returns CDR1 LNHDA and CDR2 SQIVND (reference sequence). The CDR3 bases are TGTGCCAGTAGTGGGACTTCGGAATGGGGCACTGAAGCTTTCTAT. Amino acid sequence: CASSGTSEWGTEAFY.

The CDR3 nucleotides read TGTGCCAGCAGCTTACTTTCTTCACCAAATCAGCCCCAGCATTTT. Its protein product is CASSLLSSPNQPQHF. The chain combines TRBV7-8 with TRBJ1-5; D gene ambiguous. The CDR3 consists of 15 residues. The germline V gene encodes CDR1 SGHVS and CDR2 FQNEAQ. V was shortened by 2 bases and J by 4 bases, with 12 bases between the two germline ends.

In its sample, this clonotype was seen many times. This chain uses TRBV20-1 with TRBJ1-5, with D maybe TRBD1 (6 bases). Between the trimmed V and J ends, which lost 3 bases and 7 bases, there was a span of 13 bases. This CDR3 is 13 amino acids long. Germline-derived CDR1 and CDR2 are DFQATT and SNEGSKA (reference sequence). CDR3 bases: TGCAGTGCTAGGGTAAACAGGGAGCAGCCCCAGCATTTT. Its translation is CSARVNREQPQHF.

This clonotype occurred a few times. This rearrangement joins TRBV10-3 to TRBJ1-1; 8 bases map to TRBD1. The CDR3 spans 15 residues. Trimming removed 2 bases from V and 1 base from J; junction bases left unmatched: 3. Germline CDR1 and CDR2: ENHRY and SYGVKD. The CDR3 DNA sequence: TGTGCCATCAGTGAGCCCGGACAGGGGAACACTGAAGCTTTCTTT. This codes for CAISEPGQGNTEAFF.

This sequence joins TRBV2 and TRBJ1-6, with 8 bases lining up with TRBD1. CDR3 length equals 15 residues. Germline values: CDR1 SNHLY, CDR2 FYNNEI. Trimming took 2 bases from V and 7 from J; bases not matched to a gene: 4. The CDR3 bases are TGTGCCAGCAGTGAACAGGGGGCGCAAAATTCACCCCTCCACTTT. Translated, it gives CASSEQGAQNSPLHF.

This chain's CDR3 is CASSPGEGHSYEQYF. The CDR3 DNA reads TGTGCCAGCAGTCCCGGGGAGGGCCACTCCTACGAGCAGTACTTC. V usage is TRBV11-3 and J usage is TRBJ2-7; TRBD2 matches at 7 bases. Germline lookup yields CDR1 SGHNT and CDR2 YENEEA. With 6 bases clipped from V and 0 bases from J, the junction kept 8 bases outside the gene matches. This CDR3 spans 15 amino acids.

V is TRBV28 and J is TRBJ2-5; D is unresolved. This CDR3 spans 13 amino acids. V was trimmed by 2 bases and J by 4 bases, leaving 8 bases between them. Germline V gene data show CDR1 as MDHEN and CDR2 as SYDVKM. The CDR3 coding sequence is TGTGCCAGCAGTTTACCTGCAGGAGAGACCCAGTACTTC. Its protein is CASSLPAGETQYF. The variable domain in full, completed from reference TRBV28 and TRBJ2-5, reads DVKVTQSSRYLVKRTGEKVFLECVQDMDHENMFWYRQDPGLGLRLIYFSYDVKMKEKGDIPEGYSVSREKKERFSLILESASTNQTSMYLCASSLPAGETQYFGPGTRLLVL.

This clonotype was counted many times. The rearrangement uses TRBV12-5 and TRBJ2-5, with 7 bases aligning to TRBD2. The germline CDR1 and CDR2 sequences are LGHNT and FRNRAP. The CDR3 is 15 residues long. The J segment lost 4 bases and the V segment lost 5 bases, leaving 10 bases of the junction unmatched. The CDR3 loop reads CASGTGEGYRETQYF. The DNA for the CDR3 is TGTGCTAGTGGTACCGGGGAGGGATATAGAGAGACCCAGTACTTC.

The V and J genes are TRBV12-3 or TRBV12-4 and TRBJ1-2; D is unresolved. The CDR3 is made up of 14 amino acids. The V gene lost 3 bases and the J gene lost 4 bases, with 12 bases spanning the gap. The CDR3 protein is CASSFFQTPYGYTF. The CDR3 region has the DNA TGTGCCAGCAGTTTTTTTCAGACCCCCTATGGCTACACCTTC.

Worth noting for this clonotype: Without the conserved terminal phenylalanine or tryptophan, this CDR3 likely stems from a read error. The chain joins TRBV6-1 to TRBJ1-5; no clear D gene. Germline lookup yields CDR1 MNHNS and CDR2 SASEGT. The CDR3 totals 13 residues. This CDR3 is CASCDLGNQPQHV. DNA of the CDR3: TGTGCCAGCTGTGACCTCGGGAATCAGCCCCAGCATGTT.

This clonotype was found a few times. The chain joins TRBV3-1 to TRBJ1-1; D might be TRBD1 (5 bases). CDR1 is LGHDT and CDR2 is YNNKEL in the germline V gene (reference sequence). Trimming stripped 5 bases from V and 4 bases from J, with 8 bases between. CDR3 size: 12 residues. This CDR3 is CASSSRVTEAFF. As DNA, the CDR3 is TGTGCCAGCAGCTCCAGGGTCACTGAAGCTTTCTTT.

This clonotype was detected ten times or more. The chain employs TRBV12-3 or TRBV12-4 and TRBJ1-5; D is possibly TRBD1 (5 bases). This CDR3 comprises 15 residues. The V gene lost 4 bases and the J gene lost 3 bases, with 13 bases spanning the gap. The CDR3 sequence: CASSSNPGPNQPQHF. In DNA, the CDR3 is TGTGCCAGCAGTTCAAATCCGGGGCCCAATCAGCCCCAGCATTTT.

This clonotype has at least ten counts. This chain joins TRBV28 and TRBJ2-3; D gene ambiguous. The CDR3 runs to 13 residues. Germline V gives CDR1 MDHEN, CDR2 SYDVKM. V was clipped by 0 bases and J by 5 bases, with 6 bases between them. The CDR3 spells CASSLWAEDTQYF. CDR3 in DNA: TGTGCCAGCAGTTTATGGGCAGAAGATACGCAGTATTTT.

This clonotype was found many times. CDR3 sequence reads: CATSREARANGYTF. For the CDR3, the DNA is TGTGCCACCAGCAGAGAAGCCAGGGCAAATGGCTACACCTTC. The chain employs TRBV15 and TRBJ1-2; D possibly corresponds to TRBD1 (5 bases). Between the trimmed V and J ends, which lost 0 bases and 6 bases, there was a span of 11 bases. Germline CDR1 is LNHNV and CDR2 is YYDKDF (reference sequence). The CDR3 spans 14 residues. The whole variable domain, filled in from reference TRBV15 and TRBJ1-2, reads DAMVIQNPRYQVTQFGKPVTLSCSQTLNHNVMYWYQQKSSQAPKLLFHYYDKDFNNEADTPDNFQSRRPNTSFCFLDIRSPGLGDTAMYLCATSREARANGYTFGSGTRLTVV.

In this sample, this clonotype turned up a few times. J is TRBJ2-7 and V is TRBV20-1, with D unresolved. The CDR3 loop spans 12 amino acids. Per germline, CDR1 DFQATT and CDR2 SNEGSKA (reference sequence). With 7 bases removed from V and 0 bases from J, the gap between germline ends came to 10 bases. CDR3 in amino acids: CSGRRNSYEQYF. The CDR3 DNA sequence: TGCAGTGGAAGAAGGAACTCCTACGAGCAGTACTTC.

This clonotype was detected only a few times. The gene calls are TRBV7-9 and TRBJ1-5; D unclear. Trimming removed 4 bases at V and 4 bases at J, with 5 bases between. Looked up from germline, CDR1 is SEHNR and CDR2 is FQNEAQ (reference sequence). This CDR3 has 12 amino acids. The CDR3 coding sequence is TGTGCCAGCAGCTCCCATAATCAGCCCCAGCATTTT. As protein: CASSSHNQPQHF.

V and J are TRBV30 and TRBJ2-1; D possibly corresponds to TRBD2 (6 bases). The ends were cut back, 3 bases at V and 8 bases at J, with 20 bases in the middle. The V gene's germline CDR1 is GTSNPN and CDR2 SVGIG (reference sequence). CDR3 length equals 15 residues. CDR3 sequence: CAWRDLATYVDEQFF. In DNA form, the CDR3 reads TGTGCCTGGAGGGATCTAGCGACTTACGTGGATGAGCAGTTCTTC. Combining the CDR3 with reference TRBV30 and TRBJ2-1 gives the whole variable domain SQTIHQWPATLVQPVGSPLSLECTVEGTSNPNLYWYRQAAGRGLQLLFYSVGIGQISSEVPQNLSASRPQDRQFILSSKKLLLSDSGFYLCAWRDLATYVDEQFFGPGTRLTVL.